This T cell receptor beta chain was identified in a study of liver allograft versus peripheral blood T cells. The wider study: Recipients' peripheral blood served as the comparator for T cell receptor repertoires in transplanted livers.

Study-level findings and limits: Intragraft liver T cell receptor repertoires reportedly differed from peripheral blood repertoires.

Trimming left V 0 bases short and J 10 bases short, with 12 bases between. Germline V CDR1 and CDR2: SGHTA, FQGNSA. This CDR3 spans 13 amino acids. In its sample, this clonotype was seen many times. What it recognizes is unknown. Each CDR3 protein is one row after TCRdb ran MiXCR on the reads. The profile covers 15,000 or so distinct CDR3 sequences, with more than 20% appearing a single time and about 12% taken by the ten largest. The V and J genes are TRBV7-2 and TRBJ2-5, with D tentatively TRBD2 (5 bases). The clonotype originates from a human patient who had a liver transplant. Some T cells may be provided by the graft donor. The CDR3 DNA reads TGTGCCAGCAGCTTAGCGGGGTTCGGGAACCAGTACTTC. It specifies CASSLAGFGNQYF.